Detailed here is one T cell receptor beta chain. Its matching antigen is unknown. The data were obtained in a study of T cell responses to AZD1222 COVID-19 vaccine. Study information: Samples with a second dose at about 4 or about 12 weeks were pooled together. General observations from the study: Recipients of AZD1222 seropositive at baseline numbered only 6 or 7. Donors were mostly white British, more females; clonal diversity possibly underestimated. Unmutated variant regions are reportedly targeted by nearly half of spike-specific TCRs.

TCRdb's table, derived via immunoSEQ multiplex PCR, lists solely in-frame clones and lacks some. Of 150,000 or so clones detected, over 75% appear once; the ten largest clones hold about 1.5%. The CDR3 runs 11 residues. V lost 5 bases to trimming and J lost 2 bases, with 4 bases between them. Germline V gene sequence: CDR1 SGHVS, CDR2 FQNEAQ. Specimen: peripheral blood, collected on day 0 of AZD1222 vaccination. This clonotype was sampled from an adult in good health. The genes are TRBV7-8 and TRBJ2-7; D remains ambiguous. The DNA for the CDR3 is TGTGCCAGCAGCATCACCTACGAGCAGTACTTC. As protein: CASSITYEQYF.